This T cell receptor (beta chain) was recorded in a study of T and B cells in COVID-19 patients. TRB was amplified from approximately 250-480 ng of blood genomic DNA. BIOMED2 TRB-A/B primer pools were used in multiplex TRB PCR. In TCRdb, the multiplex PCR reads were re-called with MiXCR into one record per CDR3 protein. The sample includes some 14,000 distinct CDR3 sequences, under 30% of them seen just once. By frequency in the sample, this clonotype is medium-sized. The CDR3 sequence is 14 residues long. From germline, CDR1 is LNHDA and CDR2 SQIVND (reference sequence). The V gene lost 7 bases and the J gene lost 5 bases, with 14 bases spanning the gap.

Sequenced input: blood. The chain couples TRBV19 to TRBJ2-2; D is possibly TRBD2 (6 bases). The receptor comes from a human donor who had recovered from COVID-19. CDR3 sequence: CASNRPGETGELFF. The DNA of the CDR3 is TGTGCCAGTAACCGACCGGGAGAAACCGGGGAGCTGTTTTTT.